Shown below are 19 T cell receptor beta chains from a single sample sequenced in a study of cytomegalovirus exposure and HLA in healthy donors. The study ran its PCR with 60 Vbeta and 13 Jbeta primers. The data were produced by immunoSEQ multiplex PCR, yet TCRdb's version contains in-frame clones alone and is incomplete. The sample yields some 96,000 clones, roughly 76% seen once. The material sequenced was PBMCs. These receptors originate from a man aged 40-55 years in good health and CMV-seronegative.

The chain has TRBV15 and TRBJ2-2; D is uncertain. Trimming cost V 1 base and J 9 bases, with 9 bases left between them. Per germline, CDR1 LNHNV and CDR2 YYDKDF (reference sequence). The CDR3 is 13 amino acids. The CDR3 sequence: CATSRGSFRELFF. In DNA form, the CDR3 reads TGTGCCACCAGCAGAGGCAGTTTTAGGGAGCTGTTTTTT.

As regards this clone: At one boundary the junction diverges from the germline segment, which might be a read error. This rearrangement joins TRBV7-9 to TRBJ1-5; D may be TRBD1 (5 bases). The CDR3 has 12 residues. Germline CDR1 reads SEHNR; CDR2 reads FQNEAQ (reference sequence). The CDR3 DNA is TGTTCCAGCAGCTTAGCGCAGGGGCCCCAGCATTTT. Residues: CSSSLAQGPQHF.

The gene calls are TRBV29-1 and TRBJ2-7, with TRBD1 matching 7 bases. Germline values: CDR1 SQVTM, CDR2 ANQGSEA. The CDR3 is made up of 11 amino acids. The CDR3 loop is CMGERGREQYF. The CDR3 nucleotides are TGCATGGGGGAAAGGGGGCGCGAGCAGTACTTC.

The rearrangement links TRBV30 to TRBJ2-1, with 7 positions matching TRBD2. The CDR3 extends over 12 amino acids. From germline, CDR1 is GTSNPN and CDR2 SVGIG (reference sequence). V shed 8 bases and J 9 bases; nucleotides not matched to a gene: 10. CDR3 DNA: TGTGCCGGATGCGGGGGTCTGGGTGAGCAGTTCTTC. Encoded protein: CAGCGGLGEQFF.

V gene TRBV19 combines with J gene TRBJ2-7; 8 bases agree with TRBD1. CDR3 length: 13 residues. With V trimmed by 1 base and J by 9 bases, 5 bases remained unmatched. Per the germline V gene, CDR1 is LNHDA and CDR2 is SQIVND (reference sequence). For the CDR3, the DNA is TGTGCCAGTAGTATAGCACAGGGGGATACGCAGTACTTC. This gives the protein CASSIAQGDTQYF.

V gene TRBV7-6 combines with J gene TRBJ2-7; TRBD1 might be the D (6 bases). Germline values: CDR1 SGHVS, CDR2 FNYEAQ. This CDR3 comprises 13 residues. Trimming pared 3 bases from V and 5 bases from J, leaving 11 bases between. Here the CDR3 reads CASSFTGSDEQYF. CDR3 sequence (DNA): TGTGCCAGCAGCTTTACAGGGAGCGACGAGCAGTACTTC.

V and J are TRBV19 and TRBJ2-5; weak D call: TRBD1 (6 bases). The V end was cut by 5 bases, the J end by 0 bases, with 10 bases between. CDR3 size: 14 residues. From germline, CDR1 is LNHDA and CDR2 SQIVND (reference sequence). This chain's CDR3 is CASSLGQYQETQYF. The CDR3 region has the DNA TGTGCCAGTAGTCTAGGACAGTACCAAGAGACCCAGTACTTC.

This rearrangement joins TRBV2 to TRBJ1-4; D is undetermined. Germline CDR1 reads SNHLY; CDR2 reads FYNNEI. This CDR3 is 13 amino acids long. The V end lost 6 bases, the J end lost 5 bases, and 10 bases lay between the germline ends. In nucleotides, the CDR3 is TGTGCCAGCAGCTGGAGGGCGAATGAAAAACTGTTTTTT. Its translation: CASSWRANEKLFF.

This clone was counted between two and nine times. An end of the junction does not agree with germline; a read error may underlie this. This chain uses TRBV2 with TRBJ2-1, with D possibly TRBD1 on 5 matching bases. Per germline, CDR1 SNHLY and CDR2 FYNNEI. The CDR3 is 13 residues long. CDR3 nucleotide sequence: TGTGCCAGCAGGGAAGACAGTTTTGGTGAGCAGTTCTTC. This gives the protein CASREDSFGEQFF.

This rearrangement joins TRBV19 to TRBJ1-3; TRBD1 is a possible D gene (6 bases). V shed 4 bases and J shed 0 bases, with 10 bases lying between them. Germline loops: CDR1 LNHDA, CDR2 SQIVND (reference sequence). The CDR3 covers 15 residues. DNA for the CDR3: TGTGCCAGTAGTAGACAGGCAACCTCTGGAAACACCATATATTTT. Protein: CASSRQATSGNTIYF. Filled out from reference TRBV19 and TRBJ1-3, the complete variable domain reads DGGITQSPKYLFRKEGQNVTLSCEQNLNHDAMYWYRQDPGQGLRLIYYSQIVNDFQKGDIAEGYSVSREKKESFPLTVTSAQKNPTAFYLCASSRQATSGNTIYFGEGSWLTVV.

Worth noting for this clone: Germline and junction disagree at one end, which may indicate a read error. DNA of the CDR3: TGTTCCAGCAGCCCCCGGGGGGGACAGCACTCCTACGAGCAGTACTTC. This sequence encodes CSSSPRGGQHSYEQYF. The chain joins TRBV7-9 to TRBJ2-7, with D possibly TRBD2 on 8 matching bases. The CDR3 is made up of 16 amino acids. Per germline, CDR1 SEHNR and CDR2 FQNEAQ (reference sequence).

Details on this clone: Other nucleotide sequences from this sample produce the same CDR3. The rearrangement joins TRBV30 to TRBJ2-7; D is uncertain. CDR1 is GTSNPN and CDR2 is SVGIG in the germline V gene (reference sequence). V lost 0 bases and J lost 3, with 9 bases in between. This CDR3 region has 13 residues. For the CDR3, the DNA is TGTGCCTGGAGTGTATCTCTCTACTACGAGCAGTACTTC. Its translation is CAWSVSLYYEQYF.

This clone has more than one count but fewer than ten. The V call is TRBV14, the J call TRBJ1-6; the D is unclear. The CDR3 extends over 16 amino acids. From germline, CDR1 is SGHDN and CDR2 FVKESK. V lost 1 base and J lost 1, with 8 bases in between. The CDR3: CASSQAGRSYNSPLHF. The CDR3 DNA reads TGTGCCAGCAGCCAAGCGGGAAGGTCCTATAATTCACCCCTCCACTTT.

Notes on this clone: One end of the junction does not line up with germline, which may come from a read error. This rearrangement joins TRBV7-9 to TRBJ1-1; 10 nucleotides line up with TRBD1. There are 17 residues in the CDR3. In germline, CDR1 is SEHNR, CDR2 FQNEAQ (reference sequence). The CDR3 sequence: CSSSSGRGQGPYTEAFF. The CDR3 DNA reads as TGTTCCAGCAGCTCAGGGCGGGGACAGGGGCCTTACACTGAAGCTTTCTTT.

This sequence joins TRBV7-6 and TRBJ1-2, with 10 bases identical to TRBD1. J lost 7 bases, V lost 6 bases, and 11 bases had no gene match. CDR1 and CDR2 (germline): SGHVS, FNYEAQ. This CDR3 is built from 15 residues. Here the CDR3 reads CASSRTGTGESGYTF. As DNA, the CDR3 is TGTGCCAGCAGTCGCACCGGGACAGGGGAATCTGGCTACACCTTC.

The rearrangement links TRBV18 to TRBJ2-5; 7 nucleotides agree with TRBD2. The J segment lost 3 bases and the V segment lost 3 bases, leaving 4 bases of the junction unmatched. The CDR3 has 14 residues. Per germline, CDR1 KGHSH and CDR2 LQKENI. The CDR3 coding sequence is TGTGCCAGCTCACCGTCCCTAGCGGAAGAGACCCAGTACTTC. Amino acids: CASSPSLAEETQYF.

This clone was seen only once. CDR3 nucleotides: TGTGCCAGCCAGGATCAGCCCCAGCATTTT. Amino acids: CASQDQPQHF. The chain uses TRBV18 and TRBJ1-5; unclear D gene. Trimming took 8 bases from V and 5 from J, leaving 4 bases between them. This CDR3 is 10 amino acids long. In germline, CDR1 is KGHSH, CDR2 LQKENI.

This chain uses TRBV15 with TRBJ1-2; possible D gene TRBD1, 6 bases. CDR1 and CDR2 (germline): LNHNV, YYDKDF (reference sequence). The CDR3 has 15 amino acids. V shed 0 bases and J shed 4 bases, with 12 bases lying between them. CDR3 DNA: TGTGCCACCAGCAGAGATAGGACAGCCTCCTATGGCTACACCTTC. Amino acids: CATSRDRTASYGYTF.

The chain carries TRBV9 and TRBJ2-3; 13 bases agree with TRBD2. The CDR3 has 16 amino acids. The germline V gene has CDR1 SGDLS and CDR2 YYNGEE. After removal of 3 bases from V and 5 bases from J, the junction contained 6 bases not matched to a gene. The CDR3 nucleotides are TGTGCCAGCAGCGGGAGACTAGCGGGAGGCATAGATACGCAGTATTTT. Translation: CASSGRLAGGIDTQYF.